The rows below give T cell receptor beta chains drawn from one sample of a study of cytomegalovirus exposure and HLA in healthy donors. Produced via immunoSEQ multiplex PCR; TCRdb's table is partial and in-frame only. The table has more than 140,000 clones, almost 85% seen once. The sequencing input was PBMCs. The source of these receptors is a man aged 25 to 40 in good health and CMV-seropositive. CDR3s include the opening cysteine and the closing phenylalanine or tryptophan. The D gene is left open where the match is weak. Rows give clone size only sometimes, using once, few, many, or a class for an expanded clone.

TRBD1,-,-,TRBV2,CASSSGQGIEQYF
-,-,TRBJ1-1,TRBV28,CASSTAPNTEAFF
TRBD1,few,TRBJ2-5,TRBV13,CASSLTGQGQETQYF
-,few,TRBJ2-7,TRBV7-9,CASSYEVTAYEQYF
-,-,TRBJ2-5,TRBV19,CAVGIGAKSETQYF
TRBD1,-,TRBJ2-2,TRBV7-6,CASSSGTGNTGELFF
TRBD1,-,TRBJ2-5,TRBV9,CASSVESGTVLGETQYF
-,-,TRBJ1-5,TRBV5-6,CASSFRGLAGDQPQHF
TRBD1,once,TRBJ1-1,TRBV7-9,CASSYGQVGNTEAFF
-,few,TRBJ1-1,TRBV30,CAWSKRGVSTEAFF
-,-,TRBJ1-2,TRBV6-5,CASSYPPDSTYGYTF
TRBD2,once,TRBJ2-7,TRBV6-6,CASSYRLAGGPYEQYF
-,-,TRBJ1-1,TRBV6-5,CASSSLGYQNTEAFF
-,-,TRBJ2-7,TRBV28,CASSLWGWRRGQLVEQYF
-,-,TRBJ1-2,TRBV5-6,CASSLRGLNYGYTF
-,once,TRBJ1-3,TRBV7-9,CASSWGASDTIYF
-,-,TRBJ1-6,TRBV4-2,CASSQPDRNNSPLHF
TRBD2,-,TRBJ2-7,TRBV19,CASSIEGLAGSYEQYF
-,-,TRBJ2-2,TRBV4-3,CASSQQTEFNTGELFF
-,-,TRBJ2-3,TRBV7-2,CASSFVRGMDRDTQYF
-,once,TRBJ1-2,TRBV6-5,CASSGEGVNYGYTF
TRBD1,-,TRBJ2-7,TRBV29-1,CSGKTGEDEQYF
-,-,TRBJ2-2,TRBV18,CASSPMSRGNTGELFF
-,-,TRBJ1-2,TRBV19,CASSTNRDSGGYTF
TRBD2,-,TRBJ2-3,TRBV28,CASSPPLAGADTQYF
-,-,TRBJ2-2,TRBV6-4,CASSDSIRENTGELFF
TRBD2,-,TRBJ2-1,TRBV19,CASSILMGTSLNNEQFF
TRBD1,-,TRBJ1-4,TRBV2,CASRPTGNEKLFF
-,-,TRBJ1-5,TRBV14,CASSREIGTSGRQPQHF
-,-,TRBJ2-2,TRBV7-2,CASSFNRVNTGELFF
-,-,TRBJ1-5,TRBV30,CAWSVARNQPQHF
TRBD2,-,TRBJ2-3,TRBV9,CASSLRASGRADTQYF
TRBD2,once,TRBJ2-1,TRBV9,CASSVRTSTYNEQFF
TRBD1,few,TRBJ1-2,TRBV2,CASSAGTGKRGYTF
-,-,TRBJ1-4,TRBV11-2,CASSPRGGTNEKLFF
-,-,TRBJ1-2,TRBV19,CASSRNTDYGYTF
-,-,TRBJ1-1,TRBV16,CASSQNRGNTEAFF
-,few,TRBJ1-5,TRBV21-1,CASNDKQGESNQPQHF
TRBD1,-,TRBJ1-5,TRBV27,CASSGTGGNQPQHF
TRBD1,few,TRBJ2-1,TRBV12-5,CASGLAKKTGYNEQFF
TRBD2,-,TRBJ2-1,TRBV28,CASLPRVAGHNEQFF
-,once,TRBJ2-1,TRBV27,CASSFGPGHQYFYNEQFF
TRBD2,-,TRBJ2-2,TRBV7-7,CASSPTEREGQHTGELFF
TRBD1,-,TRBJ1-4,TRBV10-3,CAISDRQGAREKLFF
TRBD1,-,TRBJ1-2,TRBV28,CASSSHRDRGRGYTF
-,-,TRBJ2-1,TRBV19,CASSTPGFRGQFF
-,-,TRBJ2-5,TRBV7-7,CASSFEAEGTQYF